This entry lists 14 T cell receptor beta chains sequenced from one sample in a study of blood T cell repertoires in COVID-19. Profiling relied on immunoSEQ multiplex PCR, and the TCRdb table lists in-frame clones only, not all of them. The sample has about 240,000 clones, roughly 85% seen once; the top ten hold more than 4.5%. The sequencing sample was made of peripheral blood. These receptors were obtained from a man in his forties or fifties with COVID-19, enrolled during active disease.

V and J are TRBV12-3 or TRBV12-4 and TRBJ2-3; the D gene is possibly TRBD2 (6 bases). The CDR3 contains 13 residues. Between the trimmed V and J ends, which lost 10 bases and 3 bases, there was a span of 14 bases. The CDR3: CATTAGLTDTQYF. DNA for the CDR3: TGTGCCACCACGGCGGGACTTACAGATACGCAGTATTTT.

This clone has a single count. V gene TRBV7-3 combines with J gene TRBJ1-1; D unclear. CDR3 length equals 13 residues. Germline V gene lookup returns CDR1 SGHTA and CDR2 FQGTGA. The germline V and J ends were trimmed by 0 bases and 9 bases, with 11 bases remaining between them. DNA for the CDR3: TGTGCCAGCAGCTTAACACCTATGGTAAAAGCTTTCTTT. Encoded protein: CASSLTPMVKAFF.

This rearrangement joins TRBV18 to TRBJ1-1; D is unresolved. The CDR3 runs 15 residues. V was pared by 2 bases and J by 0 bases, with 10 bases between. Germline V lookup: CDR1 KGHSH, CDR2 LQKENI. This CDR3 reads CASSPNPTMNTEAFF. In nucleotides, the CDR3 is TGTGCCAGCTCACCAAATCCTACCATGAACACTGAAGCTTTCTTT.

This clone is deemed medium-sized. The genes are TRBV7-9 and TRBJ2-2; 8 nucleotides align to TRBD2. Germline V gene data show CDR1 as SEHNR and CDR2 as FQNEAQ (reference sequence). Trimming removed 6 bases from V and 6 bases from J; junction bases left unmatched: 9. This CDR3 has 15 residues. In nucleotides, the CDR3 is TGTGCCAGCAGTTCCGAGCGGGGGCACTCCGGGGAGCTGTTTTTT. Translating gives CASSSERGHSGELFF.

Here the CDR3 reads CASSPPGREIAMEQYF. CDR3 nucleotide sequence: TGTGCCAGCTCACCACCAGGGAGGGAAATCGCAATGGAGCAGTACTTC. This chain uses TRBV18 with TRBJ2-7, with TRBD2 matching 7 bases. The CDR3 sequence is 16 residues long. Losses at the gene ends were 0 bases for V and 7 bases for J; bases not matched to a gene: 12. The V gene's germline CDR1 is KGHSH and CDR2 LQKENI.

This chain connects TRBV7-2 to TRBJ1-6; TRBD1 might be the D (6 bases). This CDR3 is built from 17 residues. From germline, CDR1 is SGHTA and CDR2 FQGNSA. V lost 5 bases, J lost 9 bases, and 23 bases lay in between. The CDR3 sequence: CASSTSTGPGSSSPLHF. The CDR3 DNA reads as TGTGCCAGCAGCACCTCGACAGGCCCGGGATCCAGTTCACCCCTCCACTTT.

V gene TRBV5-1 combines with J gene TRBJ1-5; no clear D. The CDR3 is 13 amino acids. From germline, CDR1 is SGHRS and CDR2 YFSETQ. Trimming removed 3 bases at V and 2 bases at J, with 6 bases between. The CDR3 nucleotides are TGCGCCAGCAGCTGGCAGGGCAATCAGCCCCAGCATTTT. This gives the protein CASSWQGNQPQHF.

The V and J genes are TRBV9 and TRBJ1-6; 9 nucleotides match TRBD1. The V and J ends lost 1 base and 6 bases, in that order; junction bases with no gene match: 2. This CDR3 is built from 15 residues. Germline CDR1 and CDR2: SGDLS and YYNGEE. CDR3 amino acids: CASSVTTGGNSPLHF. As DNA, the CDR3 is TGTGCCAGCAGCGTAACGACAGGGGGTAATTCACCCCTCCACTTT.

The chain joins TRBV27 to TRBJ1-1, with a possible D match to TRBD1 (6 bases). Germline values: CDR1 MNHEY, CDR2 SMNVEV (reference sequence). V was clipped by 6 bases and J by 3 bases, with 14 bases between them. The CDR3 spans 14 residues. For the CDR3, the DNA is TGTGCCAGCAGAGAGGGGGGGAGGGACACTGAAGCTTTCTTT. This codes for CASREGGRDTEAFF.

The chain joins TRBV30 to TRBJ1-6, with 7 bases fitting TRBD1. Germline CDR1 and CDR2: GTSNPN and SVGIG (reference sequence). Unmatched junction bases numbered 1, after V lost 2 bases and J lost 0 bases. The CDR3 length is 15 residues. The CDR3 spells CAWSQGGSYNSPLHF. CDR3 nucleotide sequence: TGTGCCTGGAGTCAGGGGGGCTCCTATAATTCACCCCTCCACTTT.

The rearrangement uses TRBV3-1 (or the pseudogene TRBV3-2) and TRBJ2-3, with 10 bases identical to TRBD2. With 3 bases clipped from V and 0 bases from J, the junction kept 6 bases outside the gene matches. The germline V gene has CDR1 LGHDT and CDR2 YNNKEL (reference sequence). There are 17 residues in the CDR3. The CDR3 coding sequence is TGTGCCAGCAGCCAGAAGCGGGGGGGCCTGAGCACAGATACGCAGTATTTT. The encoded protein is CASSQKRGGLSTDTQYF.

This chain connects TRBV9 to TRBJ2-2, with D uncertain. The CDR3 length is 14 residues. Germline V gene lookup returns CDR1 SGDLS and CDR2 YYNGEE. V shed 0 bases and J shed 5 bases, with 8 bases lying between them. The CDR3 protein is CASSVGDSTGELFF. For the CDR3, the DNA is TGTGCCAGCAGCGTAGGTGACTCGACCGGGGAGCTGTTTTTT.

This clone was counted between two and nine times. The chain joins TRBV28 to TRBJ1-2; possibly TRBD1 for D (6 bases). The CDR3 covers 11 residues. Between the trimmed V and J ends, which lost 8 bases and 8 bases, there was a span of 12 bases. Germline lookup yields CDR1 MDHEN and CDR2 SYDVKM. The CDR3 region has the DNA TGTGCCAGCCTGGACAGTTTCGGCTACACCTTC. It specifies CASLDSFGYTF.

The V call is TRBV7-8, the J call TRBJ2-7; a possible D gene is TRBD1 (5 bases). Trimming took off 5 bases at V and 2 bases at J, with 13 bases between the two ends. From germline, CDR1 is SGHVS and CDR2 FQNEAQ. This CDR3 has 14 residues. Here the CDR3 reads CASSPGKQPYEQYF. Here the CDR3 DNA reads TGTGCCAGCAGCCCAGGGAAACAGCCCTACGAGCAGTACTTC.